The 2 T cell receptor beta chains presented below share a single source sample, sequenced in a study of blood T cells in healthy people across ages. Alongside a J-beta primer mix, a sample-barcoded 5' primer served in a second PCR lasting roughly 7 to 11 cycles. TCRdb itself ran the 5' RACE reads through MiXCR, one entry per CDR3 protein. The data hold more than 800,000 distinct CDR3 sequences, with 29% observed a single time. Sequences were obtained from blood. The receptors here all came from a woman aged 80 or older in good health.

This clonotype has at least ten counts. The CDR3 DNA reads as TGCAGTGCGCCCGACAGAGAGACCCAGTACTTC. Its translation is CSAPDRETQYF. J is TRBJ2-5 and V is TRBV20-1, with a possible D match to TRBD1 (5 bases). Germline lookup yields CDR1 DFQATT and CDR2 SNEGSKA (reference sequence). CDR3 length: 11 residues. V gave up 6 bases and J gave up 4 bases, with 9 bases separating them.

The genes are TRBV2 and TRBJ1-2; possibly TRBD1 for D (5 bases). In germline, CDR1 is SNHLY, CDR2 FYNNEI. V lost 11 bases, J lost 6 bases, and 19 bases lay in between. This CDR3 comprises 13 residues. The CDR3 DNA sequence: TGTGCCGGCAAGGGACGGCAAGCTAATGGCTACACCTTC. Translating gives CAGKGRQANGYTF. The full variable domain, in which reference TRBV2 and TRBJ1-2 provide the parts outside the CDR3, is EPEVTQTPSHQVTQMGQEVILRCVPISNHLYFYWYRQILGQKVEFLVSFYNNEISEKSEIFDDQFSVERPDGSNFTLKIRSTKLEDSAMYFCAGKGRQANGYTFGSGTRLTVV.